This T cell receptor (beta chain) originates from a study of cytomegalovirus exposure and HLA in healthy donors (dated by TCRdb to between 2016 and 2019). Context from the whole study: An earlier analysis of 587 of the donors reported 276 Gb of sequence data and roughly 120 million unique TCR beta sequences obtained from about 200 million T cells. Around 330 gigabases of sequencing data and roughly 81 million unique TCR sequences made up an early release that covered several hundred HLA-typed donors. Of the 300 to 500 genotyped donors, approximately 81% were placed in the genetic ancestry cluster associated with self-reported Caucasian donors. The aim of the study was to test whether cataloging public T cell receptors could identify signatures of past pathogen exposure. The T cell repertoires of 550 to 850 subjects were profiled by immunosequencing and related to cytomegalovirus serostatus. Along with the approximately 650-subject first cohort, a separate validation cohort of over 90 different subjects was used. To predict cytomegalovirus infection status, the study combined high-throughput TCR immunosequencing, statistical association of individual TCRs with disease status, and machine learning. In a later analysis, previously published TCR beta repertoires from roughly 710 donors were re-analyzed and high-resolution HLA genotyping was added so that TCR occurrence patterns could be studied. The later analysis used no new phenotypic data to find candidate immune exposures, relying instead on TCR beta sequences and their occurrence across donors. An earlier analysis of 587 of the donors applied high-throughput TCR beta sequencing to assess whether each TCR beta V gene segment acted as functional or pseudogenic. Donor age, sex, ethnicity and CMV serostatus were compiled alongside the repertoire data. Genome-wide SNP genotypes for about 60% of the roughly 700 donors were used in a later genetic analysis, which treated that subset as a discovery cohort. All discovery cohort repertoires had been generated using a single sequencing platform. Both class I and class II loci were covered by HLA typing, at four-digit resolution. The number of donors typed differed by locus, with roughly 620-640 for A, B, C, DRB1 and DQB1, around 500 for DQA1, over 600 for DPA1, and over 400 for DPB1. Roughly five DR-DQ haplotypes were handled as single units for association and clustering because linkage in the cohort was strong. Among some 400 genotyped donors of the cohort, an average of approximately 240,000 unique TCR beta nucleotide sequences were sequenced per donor, approximately 20% of them non-productive. General conclusions and limits of the study: Roughly uniform sequencing depth across donors was assumed in presence/absence analyses, although this assumption may not hold. Strong co-occurrence of HLA alleles, especially DR and DQ, made assigning TCR associations to individual alleles difficult. This cohort had only TCR beta chains sequenced, and the lack of alpha or paired-chain data limited which features could be detected. A few of the identified cytomegalovirus-associated TCR beta chains were confirmed in vitro to be specific for cytomegalovirus antigens. A cluster of highly shared sequence variants was judged likely to represent a technical artifact of the sequencing pipeline. The earlier analysis of almost 600 of the donors excluded roughly 17 rarely observed V segments, including chromosome 9 orphons, because counts were too low. An association between a missense DCLRE1C variant and V-gene and J-gene trimming of TCR beta chains was found in a later genetic analysis and replicated in an independent cohort. According to a later analysis, TCR association rates differed among HLA loci, with DRB1 alleles showing the most associated TCRs and HLA-C alleles showing the fewest. A later analysis associated around 16,000 TCR beta sequences with specific HLA alleles at a false discovery rate of 0.05. The authors suggested that the approach could potentially be extended to other disease states and immunological phenotypes. In a later analysis, HLA-associated TCR beta chains were found to be more clonally expanded and to have lower generation probabilities than equally common non-associated chains. Immune exposure information for the cohort was limited to CMV serostatus. Because the 87-base-pair reads could not distinguish some IMGT-functional V segments, including TRBV6-2 and TRBV6-3, those segments were excluded. A further reported finding was that TCR beta sequences accurately predicted the HLA-A and HLA-B alleles for most subjects in the first cohort. Linkage disequilibrium might explain the correlated functional status among segregating V segments, but an unknown experimental factor could not be ruled out. Because HLA typing was missing for some donors at each locus, association tests included only the typed subset. A later analysis reported that several top co-occurrence clusters appeared linked to parvovirus B19, influenza, CMV and Epstein-Barr virus. Most TCR sequences were observed very rarely across donors, whereas some public TCRs were present in many individuals. The classifier was reported to diagnose cytomegalovirus status with high specificity and sensitivity in both the original cohort and the validation cohort. A later genetic analysis reported fewer N-insertions in productive TCRs among donors in an Asian-associated ancestry cluster than the 666-donor mean. In an earlier analysis of about 600 of the donors, most TCR beta V segments appeared in productive rearrangements about 87% or about 30% of the time, broadly matching IMGT annotations. A total of 150 or so TCR beta chains were listed by the study as associated with cytomegalovirus. According to a later analysis, most CMV-associated TCR beta chains appeared to be HLA-restricted, and the HLA associations seemed to be driven largely by CMV exposure.

The cohort comprised fewer than 750 healthy bone marrow donors. Cohort members were all nominally healthy when sampled, although unrecorded immune exposures were likely present. The donor was CMV seronegative and belonged to the group of 352 seronegative cohort members. A peripheral blood sample was collected from each donor, and TCR beta sequencing was performed on peripheral blood mononuclear cells. The Qiagen DNeasy Blood Extraction Kit was used to extract genomic DNA from the blood cell samples. With respect to this clone: It has no known antigen specificity. No much larger clone exists at a distance of one base, and base qualities are not known.

The CDR3 sequence holds 14 residues, the cysteine and phenylalanine included. Of all the DNA, just the CDR3 is kept, 42 bases in frame from base 1. CDR1 and CDR2 were assigned from the germline V gene as MNHEY and SVGAGI. The V and J ends are trimmed by 2 bases and 4 bases, leaving 11 bases between them. The library was obtained by the immunoSEQ multiplex PCR assay. For the multiplex PCR, a mixture combining 60 forward primers for TCR Vbeta segments and 13 reverse primers for TCR Jbeta segments was used. A multiplex PCR assay on genomic DNA amplified the CDR3 region of rearranged TCR beta genes. Amplified TCR beta libraries were sequenced as 87-base-pair reads on the Illumina HiSeq System. In the authors' own workflow: A later analysis counted tens of millions of unique TCR beta chains across the 670 or so repertoires, and approximately 11 million of these chains were shared by at least two donors. Raw reads were error-corrected and collapsed into unique sequences by a nearest-neighbor algorithm in which closely related sequences were merged to remove PCR and sequencing errors. To assign V, D and J gene segments, CDR3 sequences were aligned to IMGT reference sequences. For a sequence to be retained, a match of at least six nucleotides was required to both a V gene segment and a J gene segment. A rearrangement counted as productive if the CDR3 had no stop codons and remained in frame with V and J, and every other rearrangement counted as non-productive. Following IMGT convention, CDR3 was defined as the stretch from the second conserved V-encoded cysteine to the conserved J-encoded phenylalanine. The earlier analysis of about 530 of the donors excluded any sequence lacking an unambiguous match to a single V gene segment. An earlier analysis of 450 to 650 of the donors called V segments functional above 56.7% productive rearrangements and segregating when the between-donor standard deviation exceeded 5%. To diagnose cytomegalovirus status from the catalog of TCR beta chain sequences, a statistical classification framework was built. V and J gene assignment, in a later analysis, came from comparing TCR nucleotide sequences with IMGT/GENE-DB human TR gene sequences. In a later analysis, CDR3 sequences and most-parsimonious VDJ recombination scenarios were assigned using the TCRdist pipeline. A later analysis defined each TCR beta chain by its CDR3 amino acid sequence plus V-gene family, and excluded reads lacking a unique V-gene family. To address suspected cross-contamination and a sequencing artifact, a later analysis removed some 620 highly shared, low-generation-probability nucleotide sequences. A later analysis calculated a clonal expansion index for each public chain from normalized within-repertoire ranks of inferred template counts. A later analysis computed generation probabilities with a VDJ recombination model fitted to out-of-frame rearrangements, and checked the results against IGoR. A later analysis scored TCR-TCR, TCR-HLA and TCR-CMV co-occurrence with hypergeometric tests, applying a repertoire-size bias correction to TCR pairs. False discovery rates were estimated in a later analysis by permuting HLA or CMV assignments 20 times. In a later analysis, co-occurring TCRs were grouped using DBSCAN, and TCRdist sequence similarity was added for clustering within HLA-allele-positive subsets. Repertoires with fewer than 30,000 or more than 120,000 public chains were left out of co-occurrence clustering, as were roughly five repertoires with anomalous nucleotide sharing. Sourced from immuneACCESS, this table was stored by TCRdb with only in-frame sequences that have V and J called. A share of the clones is absent; for the studies checked, an unresolved V gene accounts for under half, and the remainder has no known explanation. For V, J and clone size, that table is used; D and trimming come from the DNA. The sample records 120,000 or so clones, around 85% of which are singletons. About 1.8% of the sample belongs to the ten largest clones.

The TCR originated in a man in his forties or fifties in good health and CMV-seronegative. This sequence uses TRBV6-5 and TRBJ1-2; TRBD1 is a weak D gene call, 5 bases matching. Sequencing was performed on PBMCs. The nucleotide sequence is given as TGTGCCAGCAGTTACGTTGGGGCGCTCTATGGCTACACCTTC. This codes for CASSYVGALYGYTF.